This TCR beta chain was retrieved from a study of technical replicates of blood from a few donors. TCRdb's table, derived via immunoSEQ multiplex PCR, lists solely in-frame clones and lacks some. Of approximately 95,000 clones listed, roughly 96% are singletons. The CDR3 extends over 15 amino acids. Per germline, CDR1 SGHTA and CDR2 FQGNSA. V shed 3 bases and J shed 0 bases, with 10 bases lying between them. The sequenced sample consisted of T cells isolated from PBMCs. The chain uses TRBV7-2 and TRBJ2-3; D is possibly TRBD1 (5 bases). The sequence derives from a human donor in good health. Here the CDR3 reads CASSLQGLSTDTQYF. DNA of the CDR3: TGTGCCAGCAGCTTGCAGGGTCTCAGCACAGATACGCAGTATTTT.